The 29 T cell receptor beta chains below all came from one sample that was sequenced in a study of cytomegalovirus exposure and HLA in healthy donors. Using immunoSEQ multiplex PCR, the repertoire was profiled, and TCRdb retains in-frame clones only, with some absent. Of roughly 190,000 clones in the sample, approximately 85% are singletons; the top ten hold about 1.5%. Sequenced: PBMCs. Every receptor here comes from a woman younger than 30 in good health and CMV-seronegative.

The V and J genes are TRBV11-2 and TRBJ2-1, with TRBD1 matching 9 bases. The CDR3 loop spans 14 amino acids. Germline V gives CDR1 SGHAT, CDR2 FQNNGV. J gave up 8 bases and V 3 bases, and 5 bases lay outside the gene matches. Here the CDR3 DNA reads TGTGCCAGCAGCTTTAGACAGGGGGGCGATGAGCAGTTCTTC. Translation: CASSFRQGGDEQFF.

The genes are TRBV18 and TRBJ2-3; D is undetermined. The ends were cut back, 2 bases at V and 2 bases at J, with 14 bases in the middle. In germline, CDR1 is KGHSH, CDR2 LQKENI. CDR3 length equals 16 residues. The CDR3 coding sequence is TGTGCCAGCTCACCAAATCTTAACACCCTCACAGATACGCAGTATTTT. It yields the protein CASSPNLNTLTDTQYF.

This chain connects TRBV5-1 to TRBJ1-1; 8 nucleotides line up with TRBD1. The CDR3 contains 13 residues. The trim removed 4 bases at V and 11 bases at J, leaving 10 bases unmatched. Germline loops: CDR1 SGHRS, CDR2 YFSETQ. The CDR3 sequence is CASSVGQGIVAFF. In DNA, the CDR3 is TGCGCCAGCAGCGTTGGACAGGGCATCGTGGCTTTCTTT.

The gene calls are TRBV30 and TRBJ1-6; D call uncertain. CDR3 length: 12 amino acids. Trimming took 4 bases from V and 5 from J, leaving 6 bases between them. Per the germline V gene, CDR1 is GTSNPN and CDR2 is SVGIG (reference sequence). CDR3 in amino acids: CAWTDDNSPLHF. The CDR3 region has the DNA TGTGCCTGGACAGATGATAATTCACCCCTCCACTTT.

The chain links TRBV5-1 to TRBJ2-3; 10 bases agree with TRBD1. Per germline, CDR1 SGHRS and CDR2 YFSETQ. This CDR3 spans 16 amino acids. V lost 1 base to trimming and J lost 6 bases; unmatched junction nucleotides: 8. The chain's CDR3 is CASSLPTGGSLDTQYF. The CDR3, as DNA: TGCGCCAGCAGCTTGCCGACAGGGGGCTCTCTCGATACGCAGTATTTT.

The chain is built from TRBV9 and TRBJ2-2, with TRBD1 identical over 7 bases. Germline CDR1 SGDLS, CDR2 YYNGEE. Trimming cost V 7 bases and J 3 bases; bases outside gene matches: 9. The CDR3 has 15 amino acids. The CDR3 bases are TGTGCCAGCGGACGGGGACAGCGAGACACCGGGGAGCTGTTTTTT. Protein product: CASGRGQRDTGELFF. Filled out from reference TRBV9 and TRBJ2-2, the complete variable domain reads DSGVTQTPKHLITATGQRVTLRCSPRSGDLSVYWYQQSLDQGLQFLIQYYNGEERAKGNILERFSAQQFPDLHSELNLSSLELGDSALYFCASGRGQRDTGELFFGEGSRLTVL.

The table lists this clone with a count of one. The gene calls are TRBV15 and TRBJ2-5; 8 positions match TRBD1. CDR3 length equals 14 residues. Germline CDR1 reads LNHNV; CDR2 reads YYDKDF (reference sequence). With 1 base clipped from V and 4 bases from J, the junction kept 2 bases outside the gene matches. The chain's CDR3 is CATSRGTGPETQYF. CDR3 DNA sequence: TGTGCCACCAGCAGAGGGACAGGGCCAGAGACCCAGTACTTC.

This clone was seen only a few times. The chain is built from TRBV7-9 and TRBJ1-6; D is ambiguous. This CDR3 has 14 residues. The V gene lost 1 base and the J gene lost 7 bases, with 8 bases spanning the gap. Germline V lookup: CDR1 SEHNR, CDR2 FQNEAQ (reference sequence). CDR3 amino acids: CASSLVLANSPLHF. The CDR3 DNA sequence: TGTGCCAGCAGCTTAGTTCTGGCCAATTCACCCCTCCACTTT.

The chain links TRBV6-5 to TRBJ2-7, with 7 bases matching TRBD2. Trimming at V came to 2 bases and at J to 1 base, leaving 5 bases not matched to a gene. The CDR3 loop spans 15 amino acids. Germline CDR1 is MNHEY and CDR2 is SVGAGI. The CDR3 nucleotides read TGTGCCAGCAGTTACCGGAGCGGGGATTCCTACGAGCAGTACTTC. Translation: CASSYRSGDSYEQYF.

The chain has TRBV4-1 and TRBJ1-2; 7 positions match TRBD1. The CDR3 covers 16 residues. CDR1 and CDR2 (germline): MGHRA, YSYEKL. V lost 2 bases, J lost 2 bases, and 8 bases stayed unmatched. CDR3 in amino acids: CASSQPGTVTNYGYTF. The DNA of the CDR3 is TGCGCCAGCAGCCAACCCGGGACAGTGACAAACTATGGCTACACCTTC.

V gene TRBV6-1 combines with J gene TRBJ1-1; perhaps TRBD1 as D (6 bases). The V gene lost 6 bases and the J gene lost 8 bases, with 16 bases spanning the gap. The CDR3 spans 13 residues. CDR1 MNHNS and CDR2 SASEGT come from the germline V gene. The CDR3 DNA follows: TGTGCCAGCAGGGACGGGGGGCGCCGAGAAGCTTTCTTT. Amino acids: CASRDGGRREAFF.

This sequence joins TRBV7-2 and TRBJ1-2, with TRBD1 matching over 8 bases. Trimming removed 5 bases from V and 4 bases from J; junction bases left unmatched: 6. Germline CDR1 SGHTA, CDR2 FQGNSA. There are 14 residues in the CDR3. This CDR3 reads CASSTRDRRYGYTF. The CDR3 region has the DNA TGTGCCAGCAGCACCCGGGACAGGCGCTATGGCTACACCTTC.

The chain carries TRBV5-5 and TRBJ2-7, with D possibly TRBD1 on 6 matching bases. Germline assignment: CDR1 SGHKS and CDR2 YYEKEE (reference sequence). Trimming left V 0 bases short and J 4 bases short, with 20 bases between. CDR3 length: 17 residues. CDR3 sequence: CASSLGPTSQGPYEQYF. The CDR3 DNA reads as TGTGCCAGCAGCTTGGGACCAACCTCACAGGGACCTTACGAGCAGTACTTC.

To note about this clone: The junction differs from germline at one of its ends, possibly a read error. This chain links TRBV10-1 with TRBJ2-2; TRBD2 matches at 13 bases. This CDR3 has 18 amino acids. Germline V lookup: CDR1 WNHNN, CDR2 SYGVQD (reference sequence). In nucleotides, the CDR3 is TGCGCCAGCAGTGAGGAGCCTGGGACTAGCGGGAACGCCGGGGAGCTGTTTTTT. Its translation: CASSEEPGTSGNAGELFF.

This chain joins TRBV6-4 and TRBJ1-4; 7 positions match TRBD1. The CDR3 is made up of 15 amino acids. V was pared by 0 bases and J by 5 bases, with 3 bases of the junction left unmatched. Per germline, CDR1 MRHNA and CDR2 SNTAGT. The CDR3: CASSDSGQPNEKLFF. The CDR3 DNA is TGTGCCAGCAGTGACTCGGGACAGCCAAATGAAAAACTGTTTTTT.

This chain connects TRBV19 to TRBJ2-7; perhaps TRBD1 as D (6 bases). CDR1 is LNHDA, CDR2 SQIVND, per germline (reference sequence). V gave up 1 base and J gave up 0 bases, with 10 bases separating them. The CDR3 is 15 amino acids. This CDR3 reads CASSIAGANSYEQYF. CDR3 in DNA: TGTGCCAGTAGTATAGCAGGGGCCAACTCCTACGAGCAGTACTTC.

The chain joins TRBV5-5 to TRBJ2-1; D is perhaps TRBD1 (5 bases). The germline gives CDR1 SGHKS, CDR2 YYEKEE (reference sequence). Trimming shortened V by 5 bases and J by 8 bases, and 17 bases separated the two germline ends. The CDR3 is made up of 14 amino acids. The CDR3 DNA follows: TGTGCCAGCAGTCGTATTTTCCAGGGCGATGAGCAGTTCTTC. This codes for CASSRIFQGDEQFF.

CDR3 nucleotides: TGTGCCACCAGCAGGGAAGGACACCTCGCGAACACCGGGGAGCTGTTTTTT. It is translated as CATSREGHLANTGELFF. The chain has TRBV15 and TRBJ2-2; a possible D gene is TRBD1 (5 bases). The CDR3 consists of 17 residues. Germline V lookup: CDR1 LNHNV, CDR2 YYDKDF (reference sequence). Trimming pared 3 bases from V and 0 bases from J, leaving 14 bases between.

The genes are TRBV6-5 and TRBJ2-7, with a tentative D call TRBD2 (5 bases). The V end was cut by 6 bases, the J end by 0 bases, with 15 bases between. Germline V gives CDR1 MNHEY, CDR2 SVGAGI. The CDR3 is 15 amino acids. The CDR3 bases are TGTGCCAGCAGGAATGGACTTTCTAGCTCCTACGAGCAGTACTTC. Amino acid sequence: CASRNGLSSSYEQYF.

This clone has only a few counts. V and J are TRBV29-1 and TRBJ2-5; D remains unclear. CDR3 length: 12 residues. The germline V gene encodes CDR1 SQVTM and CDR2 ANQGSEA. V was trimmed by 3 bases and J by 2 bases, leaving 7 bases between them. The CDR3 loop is CSVDPVQETQYF. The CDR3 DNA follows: TGCAGCGTTGATCCTGTTCAAGAGACCCAGTACTTC.

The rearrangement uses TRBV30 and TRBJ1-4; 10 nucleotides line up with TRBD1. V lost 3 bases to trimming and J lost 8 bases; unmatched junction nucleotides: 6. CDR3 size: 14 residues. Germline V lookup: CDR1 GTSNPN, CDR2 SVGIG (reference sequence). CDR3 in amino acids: CAWSDGTGAEKLFF. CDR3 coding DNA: TGTGCCTGGAGCGATGGGACAGGGGCCGAAAAACTGTTTTTT.

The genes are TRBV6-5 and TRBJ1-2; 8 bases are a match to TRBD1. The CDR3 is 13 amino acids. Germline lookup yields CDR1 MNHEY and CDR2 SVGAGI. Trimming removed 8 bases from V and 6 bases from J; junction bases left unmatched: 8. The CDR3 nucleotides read TGTGCCAGCGGGCAGGGGGCTGGGAATGGCTACACCTTC. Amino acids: CASGQGAGNGYTF.

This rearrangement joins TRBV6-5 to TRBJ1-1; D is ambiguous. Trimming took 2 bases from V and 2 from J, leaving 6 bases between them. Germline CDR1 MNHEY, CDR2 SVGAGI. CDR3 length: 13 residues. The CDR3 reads CASSYVPNTEAFF. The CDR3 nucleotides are TGTGCCAGCAGTTACGTCCCTAACACTGAAGCTTTCTTT.

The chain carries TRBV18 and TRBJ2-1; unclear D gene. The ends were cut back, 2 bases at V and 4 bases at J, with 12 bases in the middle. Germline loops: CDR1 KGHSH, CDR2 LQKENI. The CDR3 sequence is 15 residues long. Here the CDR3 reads CASSPSRSLYNEQFF. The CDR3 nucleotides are TGTGCCAGCTCACCAAGTAGGAGTCTTTACAATGAGCAGTTCTTC.

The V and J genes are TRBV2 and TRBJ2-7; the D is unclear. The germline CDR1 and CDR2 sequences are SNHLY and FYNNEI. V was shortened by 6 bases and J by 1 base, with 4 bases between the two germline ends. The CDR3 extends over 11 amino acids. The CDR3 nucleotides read TGTGCCAGCAGCCAGTCCTACGAGCAGTACTTC. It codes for CASSQSYEQYF.

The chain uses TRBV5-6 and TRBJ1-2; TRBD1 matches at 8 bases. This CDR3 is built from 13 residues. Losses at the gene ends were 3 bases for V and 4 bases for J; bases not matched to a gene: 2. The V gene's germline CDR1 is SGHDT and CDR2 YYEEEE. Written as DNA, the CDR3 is TGTGCCAGCAGCTCCACAGGGGGCTATGGCTACACCTTC. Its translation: CASSSTGGYGYTF.

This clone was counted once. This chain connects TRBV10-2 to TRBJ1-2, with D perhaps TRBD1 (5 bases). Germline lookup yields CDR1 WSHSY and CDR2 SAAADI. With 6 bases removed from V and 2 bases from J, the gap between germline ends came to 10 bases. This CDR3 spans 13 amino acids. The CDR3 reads CASRDSRNYGYTF. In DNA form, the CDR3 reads TGCGCCAGCAGAGACAGCAGGAACTATGGCTACACCTTC.

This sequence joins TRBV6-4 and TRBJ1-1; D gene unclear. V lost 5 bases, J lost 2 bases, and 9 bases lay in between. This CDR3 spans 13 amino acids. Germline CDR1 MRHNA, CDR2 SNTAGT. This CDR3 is CASSWAGNTEAFF. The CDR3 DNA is TGTGCCAGCAGTTGGGCCGGTAACACTGAAGCTTTCTTT.

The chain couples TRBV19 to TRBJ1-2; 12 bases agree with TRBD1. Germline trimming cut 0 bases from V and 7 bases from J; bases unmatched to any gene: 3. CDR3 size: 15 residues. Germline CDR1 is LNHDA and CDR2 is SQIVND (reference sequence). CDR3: CASSIEGTGGRGYTF. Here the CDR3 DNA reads TGTGCCAGTAGTATAGAGGGGACAGGGGGCCGTGGCTACACCTTC. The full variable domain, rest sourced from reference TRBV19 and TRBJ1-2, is DGGITQSPKYLFRKEGQNVTLSCEQNLNHDAMYWYRQDPGQGLRLIYYSQIVNDFQKGDIAEGYSVSREKKESFPLTVTSAQKNPTAFYLCASSIEGTGGRGYTFGSGTRLTVV.